The rows below give T cell receptor beta chains drawn from one sample of a study of cytomegalovirus exposure and HLA in healthy donors. This table comes from immunoSEQ multiplex PCR, and its TCRdb copy is limited to in-frame clones, with some not included. The table has some 140,000 clones, 70% to 85% seen once. The sequenced sample consisted of PBMCs. The receptors come from a man aged 25-45 years in good health and CMV-seronegative. The conserved cysteine and the conserved F or W are not part of the CDR3 here.

TRBV28	TRBJ1-1	ASSPGGGETNTEAF
TRBV2	TRBJ1-2	ASSEAQGANGYT
TRBV19	TRBJ1-5	ASRGGGLSNQPQH
TRBV5-1	TRBJ2-5	ASSLEGTFKETQY
TRBV6-5	TRBJ2-2	ASSLRGTGELF
TRBV10-2	TRBJ1-2	ASSDFDSNYGYT
TRBV4-3	TRBJ2-2	ASSQDHRTGETGELF
TRBV5-1	TRBJ2-3	ASSLEAGVKY
TRBV6-1	TRBJ1-5	ASSEAAGSNQPQH
TRBV6-7	TRBJ2-7	ASSSLRESEQY
TRBV6-1	TRBJ2-5	ASSEMGGKETQY
TRBV6-5	NA	ASSYSRGKVEQY
TRBV29-1	TRBJ1-2	SVLGQGGGYT
TRBV19	TRBJ1-6	ASSVRGSPLH
TRBV13	TRBJ2-7	ASSLGTRLYEQY
TRBV28	TRBJ2-4	ASGGPQAKNIQY